This TCR beta chain was recorded in a study of early stage breast cancer tumors. The wider study: Most invasive tumors, about 75% of the 16, were ER+/PR+/HER2-.

The length of the CDR3 is 15 residues. Germline V gives CDR1 KGHSH, CDR2 LQKENI. Trimming took 1 base from V and 5 from J; bases not matched to a gene: 4. As for this clone: Its antigen is not known.

Whole-study findings and limits: Most shared enriched TCRB sequences were commonly generated ones.

Here immunoSEQ multiplex PCR was the method, and the copy in TCRdb shows in-frame clones only, minus some. The sample has around 51,000 clones; about 77% are singletons. The sample consisted of blood. The J gene is TRBJ2-5, the V gene TRBV18, with 10 bases matching TRBD2. This clonotype originated in a middle-aged person with breast cancer. The CDR3 loop reads CASSPLAGGSETQYF. The DNA for the CDR3 is TGTGCCAGCTCACCACTAGCGGGAGGAAGTGAGACCCAGTACTTC.